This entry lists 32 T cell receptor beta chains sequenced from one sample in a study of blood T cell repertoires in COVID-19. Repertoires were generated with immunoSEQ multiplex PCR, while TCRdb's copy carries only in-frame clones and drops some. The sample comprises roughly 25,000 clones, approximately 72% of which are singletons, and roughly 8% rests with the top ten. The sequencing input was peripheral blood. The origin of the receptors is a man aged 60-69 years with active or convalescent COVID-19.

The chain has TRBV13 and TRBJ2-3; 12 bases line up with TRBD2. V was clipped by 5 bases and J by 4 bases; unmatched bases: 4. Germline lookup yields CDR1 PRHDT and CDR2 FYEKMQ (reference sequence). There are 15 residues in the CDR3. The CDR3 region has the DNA TGTGCCAGCAGCCCCAGGACTAGCGGGGCAGATACGCAGTATTTT. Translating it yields CASSPRTSGADTQYF.

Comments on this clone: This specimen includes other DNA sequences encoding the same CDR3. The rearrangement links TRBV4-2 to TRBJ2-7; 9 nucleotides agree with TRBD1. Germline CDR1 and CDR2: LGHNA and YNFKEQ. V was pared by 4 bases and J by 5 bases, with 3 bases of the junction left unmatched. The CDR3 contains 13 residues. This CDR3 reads CASSLGQGNEQYF. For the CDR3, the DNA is TGTGCCAGCAGCCTAGGACAGGGGAACGAGCAGTACTTC.

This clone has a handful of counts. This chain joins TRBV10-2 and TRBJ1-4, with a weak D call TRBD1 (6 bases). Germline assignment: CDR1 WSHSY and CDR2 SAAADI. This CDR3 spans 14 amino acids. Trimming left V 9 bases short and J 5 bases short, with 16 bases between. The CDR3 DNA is TGCGCCAGTCAAGTTGGGGGACACAATGAAAAACTGTTTTTT. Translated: CASQVGGHNEKLFF.

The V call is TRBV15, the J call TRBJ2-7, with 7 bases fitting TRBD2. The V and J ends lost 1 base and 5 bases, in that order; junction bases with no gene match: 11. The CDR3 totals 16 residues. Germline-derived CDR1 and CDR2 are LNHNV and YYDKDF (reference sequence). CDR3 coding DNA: TGTGCCACCAGCAGAGGCCCCACTGCGGGAGAGGACGAGCAGTACTTC. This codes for CATSRGPTAGEDEQYF.

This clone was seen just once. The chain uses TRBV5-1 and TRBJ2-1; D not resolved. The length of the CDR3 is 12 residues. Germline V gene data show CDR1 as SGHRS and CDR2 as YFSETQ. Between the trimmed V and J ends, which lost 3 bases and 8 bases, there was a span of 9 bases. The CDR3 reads CASSSAADEQFF. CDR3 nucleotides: TGCGCCAGCAGCTCAGCTGCGGATGAGCAGTTCTTC.

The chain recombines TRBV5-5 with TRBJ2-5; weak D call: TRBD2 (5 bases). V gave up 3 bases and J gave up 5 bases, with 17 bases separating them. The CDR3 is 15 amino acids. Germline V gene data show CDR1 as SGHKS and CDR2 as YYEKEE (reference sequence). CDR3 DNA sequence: TGTGCCAGCAGCTGGGTCAGTGGGAGTTCGGAGACCCAGTACTTC. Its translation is CASSWVSGSSETQYF.

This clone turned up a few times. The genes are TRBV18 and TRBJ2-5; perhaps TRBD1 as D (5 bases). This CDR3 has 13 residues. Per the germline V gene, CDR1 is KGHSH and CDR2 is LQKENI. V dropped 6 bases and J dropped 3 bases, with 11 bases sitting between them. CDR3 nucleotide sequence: TGTGCCAGCTCCCTAAGGGGCGAAGAGACCCAGTACTTC. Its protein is CASSLRGEETQYF.

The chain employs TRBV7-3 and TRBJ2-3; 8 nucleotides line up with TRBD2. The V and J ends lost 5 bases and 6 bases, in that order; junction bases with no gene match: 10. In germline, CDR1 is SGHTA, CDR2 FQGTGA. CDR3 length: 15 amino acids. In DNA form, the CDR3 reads TGTGCCAGCAGCCCCATAGCGGGGAGGGTGGATACGCAGTATTTT. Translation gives CASSPIAGRVDTQYF.

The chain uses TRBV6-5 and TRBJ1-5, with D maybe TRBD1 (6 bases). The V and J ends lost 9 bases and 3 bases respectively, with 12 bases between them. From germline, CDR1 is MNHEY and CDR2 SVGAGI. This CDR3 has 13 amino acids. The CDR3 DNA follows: TGTGCCAGTCTAGGGGGATTCAATCAGCCCCAGCATTTT. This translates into CASLGGFNQPQHF.

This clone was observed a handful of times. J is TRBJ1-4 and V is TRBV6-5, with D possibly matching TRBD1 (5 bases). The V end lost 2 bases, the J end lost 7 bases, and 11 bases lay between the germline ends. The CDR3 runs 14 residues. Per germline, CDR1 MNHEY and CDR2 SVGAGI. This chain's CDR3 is CASSYKGRSEKLFF. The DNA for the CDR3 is TGTGCCAGCAGTTACAAGGGGCGGAGTGAAAAACTGTTTTTT.

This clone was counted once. The DNA for the CDR3 is TGCGCCAGCCAAAGAGGTCTATCCGATGAGCAGTTCTTC. Translated, it gives CASQRGLSDEQFF. V usage is TRBV10-1 and J usage is TRBJ2-1; D gene unclear. The CDR3 has 13 residues. Germline CDR1 reads WNHNN; CDR2 reads SYGVQD (reference sequence). Trimming left V 8 bases short and J 8 bases short, with 16 bases between.

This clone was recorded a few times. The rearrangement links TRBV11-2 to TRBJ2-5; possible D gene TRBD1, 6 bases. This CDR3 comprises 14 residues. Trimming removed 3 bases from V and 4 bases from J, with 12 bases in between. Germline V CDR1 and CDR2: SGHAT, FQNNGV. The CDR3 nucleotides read TGTGCCAGCAGCTTCCGACAGGTCCGAGAGACCCAGTACTTC. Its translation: CASSFRQVRETQYF.

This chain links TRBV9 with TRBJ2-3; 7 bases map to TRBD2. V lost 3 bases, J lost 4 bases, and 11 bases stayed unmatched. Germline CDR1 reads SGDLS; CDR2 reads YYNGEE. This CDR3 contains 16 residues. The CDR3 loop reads CASSEVAGATADTQYF. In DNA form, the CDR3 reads TGTGCCAGCAGCGAGGTAGCGGGTGCTACGGCAGATACGCAGTATTTT. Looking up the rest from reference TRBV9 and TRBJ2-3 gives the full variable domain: DSGVTQTPKHLITATGQRVTLRCSPRSGDLSVYWYQQSLDQGLQFLIQYYNGEERAKGNILERFSAQQFPDLHSELNLSSLELGDSALYFCASSEVAGATADTQYFGPGTRLTVL.

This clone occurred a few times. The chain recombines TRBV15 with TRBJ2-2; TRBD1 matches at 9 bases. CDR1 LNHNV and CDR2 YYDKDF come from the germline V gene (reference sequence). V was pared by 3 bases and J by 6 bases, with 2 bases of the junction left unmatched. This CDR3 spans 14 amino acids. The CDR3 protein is CATSRDRGSGELFF. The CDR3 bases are TGTGCCACCAGCAGGGACAGGGGATCCGGGGAGCTGTTTTTT. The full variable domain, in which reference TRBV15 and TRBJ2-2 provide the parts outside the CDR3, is DAMVIQNPRYQVTQFGKPVTLSCSQTLNHNVMYWYQQKSSQAPKLLFHYYDKDFNNEADTPDNFQSRRPNTSFCFLDIRSPGLGDTAMYLCATSRDRGSGELFFGEGSRLTVL.

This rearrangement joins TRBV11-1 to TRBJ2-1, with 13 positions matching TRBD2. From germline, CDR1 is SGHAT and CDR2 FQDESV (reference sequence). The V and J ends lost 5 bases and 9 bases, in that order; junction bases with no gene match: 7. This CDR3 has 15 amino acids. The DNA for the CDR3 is TGTGCCAGCAGCCAACTAGCGGGAGGGCCCACTGAGCAGTTCTTC. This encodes CASSQLAGGPTEQFF.

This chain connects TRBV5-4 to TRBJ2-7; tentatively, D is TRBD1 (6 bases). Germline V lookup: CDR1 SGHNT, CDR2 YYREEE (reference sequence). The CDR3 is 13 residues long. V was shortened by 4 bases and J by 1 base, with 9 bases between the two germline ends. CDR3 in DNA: TGTGCCAGCAGCACAGGACAGTCCTACGAGCAGTACTTC. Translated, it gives CASSTGQSYEQYF. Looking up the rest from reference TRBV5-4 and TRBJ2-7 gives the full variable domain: ETGVTQSPTHLIKTRGQQVTLRCSSQSGHNTVSWYQQALGQGPQFIFQYYREEENGRGNFPPRFSGLQFPNYSSELNVNALELDDSALYLCASSTGQSYEQYFGPGTRLTVT.

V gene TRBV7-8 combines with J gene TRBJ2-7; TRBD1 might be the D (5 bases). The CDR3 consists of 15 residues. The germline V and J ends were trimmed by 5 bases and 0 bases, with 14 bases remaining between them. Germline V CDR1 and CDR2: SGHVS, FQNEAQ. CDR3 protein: CASSQSQAYSYEQYF. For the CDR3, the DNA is TGTGCCAGCAGCCAATCACAGGCATACTCCTACGAGCAGTACTTC.

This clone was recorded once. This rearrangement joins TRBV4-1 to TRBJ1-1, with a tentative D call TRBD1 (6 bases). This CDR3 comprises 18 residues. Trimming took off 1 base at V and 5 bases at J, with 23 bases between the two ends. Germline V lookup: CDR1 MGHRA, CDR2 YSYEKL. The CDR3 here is CASSQVALQQGRRTEAFF. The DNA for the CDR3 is TGCGCCAGCAGCCAAGTTGCCCTTCAACAGGGAAGGAGGACTGAAGCTTTCTTT.

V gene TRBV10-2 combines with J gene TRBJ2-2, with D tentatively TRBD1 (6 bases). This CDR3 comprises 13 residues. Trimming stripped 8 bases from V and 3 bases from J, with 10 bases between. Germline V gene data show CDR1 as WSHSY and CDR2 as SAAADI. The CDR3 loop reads CASPDSYTGELFF. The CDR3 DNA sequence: TGCGCCAGCCCGGACAGCTACACCGGGGAGCTGTTTTTT.

The CDR3 DNA follows: TGCGCCAGCAGCTCCCGGGGACAGGGGAGCACCGGGGAGCTGTTTTTT. It yields the protein CASSSRGQGSTGELFF. V gene TRBV5-1 combines with J gene TRBJ2-2, with 10 bases that match TRBD1. The V and J ends lost 3 bases and 4 bases, in that order; junction bases with no gene match: 6. Germline V gene data show CDR1 as SGHRS and CDR2 as YFSETQ. This CDR3 is 16 amino acids long.

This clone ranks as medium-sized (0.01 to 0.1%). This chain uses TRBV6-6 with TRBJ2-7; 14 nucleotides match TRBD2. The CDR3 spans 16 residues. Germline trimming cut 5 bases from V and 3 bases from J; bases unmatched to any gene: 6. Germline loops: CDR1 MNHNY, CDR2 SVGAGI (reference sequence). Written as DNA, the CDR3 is TGTGCCAGCAGTCCCGGGACTAGCGGGGGTGTCTACGAGCAGTACTTC. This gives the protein CASSPGTSGGVYEQYF.

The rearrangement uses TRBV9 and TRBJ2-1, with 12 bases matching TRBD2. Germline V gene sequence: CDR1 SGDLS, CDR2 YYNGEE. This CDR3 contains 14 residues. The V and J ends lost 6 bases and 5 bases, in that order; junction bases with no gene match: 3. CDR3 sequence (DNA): TGTGCCAGCACCCGACTAGCGGGAGACAATGAGCAGTTCTTC. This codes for CASTRLAGDNEQFF. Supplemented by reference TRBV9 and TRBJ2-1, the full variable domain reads DSGVTQTPKHLITATGQRVTLRCSPRSGDLSVYWYQQSLDQGLQFLIQYYNGEERAKGNILERFSAQQFPDLHSELNLSSLELGDSALYFCASTRLAGDNEQFFGPGTRLTVL.

The CDR3 coding sequence is TGTGCCAGTAGTATTAGGGAGGGGTCCTCCTATGGCTACACCTTC. Its translation: CASSIREGSSYGYTF. The V and J genes are TRBV19 and TRBJ1-2, with D perhaps matching TRBD1 (5 bases). CDR1 is LNHDA and CDR2 is SQIVND in the germline V gene (reference sequence). V gave up 3 bases and J gave up 4 bases, with 15 bases separating them. The CDR3 loop spans 15 amino acids.

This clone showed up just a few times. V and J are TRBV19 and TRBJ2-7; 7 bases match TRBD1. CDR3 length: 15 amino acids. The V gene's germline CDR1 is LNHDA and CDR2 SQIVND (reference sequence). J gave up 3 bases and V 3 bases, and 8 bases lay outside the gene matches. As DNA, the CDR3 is TGTGCCAGTAGTATTGGTCGGACAGGAGTCTACGAGCAGTACTTC. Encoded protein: CASSIGRTGVYEQYF.

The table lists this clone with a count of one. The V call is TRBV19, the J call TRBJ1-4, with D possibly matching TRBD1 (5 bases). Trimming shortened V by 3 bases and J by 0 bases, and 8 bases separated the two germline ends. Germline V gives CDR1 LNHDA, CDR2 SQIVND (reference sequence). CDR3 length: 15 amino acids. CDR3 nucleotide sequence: TGTGCCAGTAGTATGGGGGACTCAACTAATGAAAAACTGTTTTTT. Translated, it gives CASSMGDSTNEKLFF.

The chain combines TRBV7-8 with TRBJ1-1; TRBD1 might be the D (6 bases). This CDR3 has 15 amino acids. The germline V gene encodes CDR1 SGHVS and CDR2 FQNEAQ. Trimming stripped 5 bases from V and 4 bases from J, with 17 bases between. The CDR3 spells CASSPILGGATEAFF. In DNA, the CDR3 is TGTGCCAGCAGCCCCATCCTCGGGGGGGCCACTGAAGCTTTCTTT.

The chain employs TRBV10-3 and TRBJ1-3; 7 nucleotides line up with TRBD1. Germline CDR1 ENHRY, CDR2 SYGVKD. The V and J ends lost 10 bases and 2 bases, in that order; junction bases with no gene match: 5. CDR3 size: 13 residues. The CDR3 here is CATTTGTGNTIYF. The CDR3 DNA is TGTGCCACCACGACAGGGACTGGAAACACCATATATTTT.

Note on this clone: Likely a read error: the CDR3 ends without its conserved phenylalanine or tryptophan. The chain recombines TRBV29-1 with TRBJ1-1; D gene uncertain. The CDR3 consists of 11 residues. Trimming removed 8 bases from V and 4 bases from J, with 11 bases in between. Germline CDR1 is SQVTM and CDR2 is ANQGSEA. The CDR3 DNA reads TGCAGCCCTGACGTGGGCACTGAAGCTTTCTGT. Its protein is CSPDVGTEAFC.

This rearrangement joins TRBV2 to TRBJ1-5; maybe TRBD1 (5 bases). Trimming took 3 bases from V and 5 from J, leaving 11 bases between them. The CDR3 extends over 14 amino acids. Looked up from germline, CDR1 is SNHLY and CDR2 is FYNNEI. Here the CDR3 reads CASSERRVDQPQHF. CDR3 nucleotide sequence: TGTGCCAGCAGTGAGCGCAGGGTCGATCAGCCCCAGCATTTT.

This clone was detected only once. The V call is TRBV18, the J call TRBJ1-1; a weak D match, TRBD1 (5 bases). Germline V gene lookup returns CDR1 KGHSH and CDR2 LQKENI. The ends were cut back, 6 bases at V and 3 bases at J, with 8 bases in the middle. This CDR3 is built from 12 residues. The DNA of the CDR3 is TGTGCCAGCTCCCTCAGGGACACTGAAGCTTTCTTT. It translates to CASSLRDTEAFF.

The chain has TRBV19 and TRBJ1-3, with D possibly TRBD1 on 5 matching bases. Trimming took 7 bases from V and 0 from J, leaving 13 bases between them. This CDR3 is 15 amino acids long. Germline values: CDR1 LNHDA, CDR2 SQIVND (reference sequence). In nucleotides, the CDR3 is TGTGCCAGTACAAAGGGCAGGGTCTCTGGAAACACCATATATTTT. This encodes CASTKGRVSGNTIYF.

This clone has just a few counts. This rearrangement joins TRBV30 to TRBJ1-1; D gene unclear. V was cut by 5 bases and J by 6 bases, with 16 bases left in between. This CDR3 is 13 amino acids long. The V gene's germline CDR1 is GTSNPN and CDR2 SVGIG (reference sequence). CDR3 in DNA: TGTGCCTGGTATAAGCTACGTAACCCTGAAGCTTTCTTT. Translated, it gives CAWYKLRNPEAFF.